Listed below are T cell receptor beta chains from one sample, sequenced in a study of shared clonotypes between healthy human individuals. Measured with immunoSEQ multiplex PCR; TCRdb has only the in-frame clones, and not every one. This repertoire shows approximately 350,000 clones, around 67% found once; its top ten account for about a tenth. Sequences were obtained from memory CD4+ T cells sorted from blood. The receptors were gathered from a young man in good health. The conserved cysteine and the conserved F or W are not part of the CDR3 here. D genes are given only for firm matches.

D: NA
V: TRBV10-3
J: TRBJ2-2
CDR3: ATTGNVGAGELF

D: TRBD2
V: TRBV2
J: TRBJ2-7
CDR3: ASRGLRGAYEQY

D: NA
V: TRBV7-2
J: TRBJ2-5
CDR3: ASSLLAQETQY

D: NA
V: TRBV2
J: TRBJ2-7
CDR3: AGRDPGRGEQY

D: NA
V: TRBV5-4
J: TRBJ2-2
CDR3: ASRSGGANTGELF

D: NA
V: TRBV10-3
J: TRBJ2-5
CDR3: AISRQGGETQY

D: NA
V: TRBV9
J: TRBJ2-3
CDR3: ASSVSTDTQY

D: TRBD2
V: TRBV14
J: TRBJ2-7
CDR3: ASSQVQIRMGGEQY

D: NA
V: TRBV28
J: TRBJ2-7
CDR3: ASRGGTGSAYEQY

D: NA
V: TRBV7-6
J: TRBJ1-5
CDR3: ASSFEGQPQH

D: TRBD2
V: TRBV7-9
J: TRBJ2-2
CDR3: ASSWPGLAYTGELF

D: NA
V: TRBV30
J: TRBJ2-1
CDR3: AWSRELGEQF

D: NA
V: TRBV2
J: TRBJ1-4
CDR3: ASSPGSFEKLF

D: TRBD1
V: TRBV5-4
J: TRBJ2-1
CDR3: ASSLGGPGTGGFNEQF

D: NA
V: TRBV18
J: TRBJ2-5
CDR3: ASSPRGIETQY

D: NA
V: TRBV19
J: TRBJ1-1
CDR3: ASSMADTAF

D: NA
V: TRBV5-1
J: TRBJ2-1
CDR3: ASSLDGRGYNEQF

D: TRBD1
V: TRBV28
J: TRBJ1-2
CDR3: ASSKWGTGDSYGYT

D: TRBD2
V: TRBV19
J: TRBJ2-1
CDR3: ASSSQRGASGSYEQF

D: TRBD1
V: TRBV30
J: TRBJ2-7
CDR3: AWSGVQGVSYEQY

D: NA
V: TRBV19
J: TRBJ1-1
CDR3: ASSSLRREGHTEAF

D: TRBD1
V: TRBV4-3
J: TRBJ2-4
CDR3: ASSQVATGVGIQY

D: NA
V: TRBV7-3
J: TRBJ1-1
CDR3: ASSLKIGTEAF

D: TRBD1
V: TRBV2
J: TRBJ2-5
CDR3: ATSQGIQETQY

D: NA
V: TRBV5-1
J: TRBJ2-5
CDR3: ASSLVAGETQY

D: TRBD2
V: TRBV27
J: TRBJ2-7
CDR3: ASSFSGWSGSSHEQY

D: TRBD1
V: TRBV7-8
J: TRBJ2-7
CDR3: ASSFGTGTYEQY

D: TRBD2
V: TRBV10-3
J: TRBJ2-1
CDR3: AIRGSSYNEQF